This record concerns one T cell receptor (beta chain) sequence. These data come from a study of blood T cell repertoires in COVID-19. Study-wide background: The cDNA or gDNA used as material had been derived from T cells, B-cell-depleted T cells, or PBMCs.

Germline values: CDR1 SGHAT, CDR2 FQNNGV. CDR3 length: 11 amino acids. Trimming took 1 base from V and 7 from J, leaving 4 bases between them. Assay: immunoSEQ multiplex PCR; the TCRdb copy retains only in-frame clones and omits some. The table has 150,000 or so clones, roughly four fifths seen once. The sequencing input was peripheral blood. The genes are TRBV11-2 and TRBJ1-2; no firm D call. The sequence was collected from a woman in her fifties or sixties with COVID-19, enrolled during active disease. The CDR3 protein is CASSLGSGYTF. In DNA, the CDR3 is TGTGCCAGCAGCTTAGGCAGTGGCTACACCTTC.